Below, 20 T cell receptor beta chains from the same sample are listed, as sequenced in a study of blood T cell repertoires in COVID-19. Generated by immunoSEQ multiplex PCR, the TCRdb table keeps only in-frame clones and is missing some. The table lists about 140,000 clones, approximately 88% of them singletons. Sequenced sample: PBMCs or T cells enriched from blood (not recorded which). The receptors here all came from a man aged 65 to 79 who had been exposed to COVID-19.

The rearrangement joins TRBV28 to TRBJ1-2; possibly TRBD1 for D (5 bases). Trimming removed 5 bases from V and 6 bases from J, with 19 bases in between. Germline-derived CDR1 and CDR2 are MDHEN and SYDVKM. The CDR3 covers 15 residues. The CDR3 region has the DNA TGTGCCAGCAGTCCGGGAGGGGTAGTGCGGGATGGCTACACCTTC. Its translation is CASSPGGVVRDGYTF.

This chain joins TRBV7-2 and TRBJ1-1; possible D gene TRBD1, 5 bases. Germline CDR1 reads SGHTA; CDR2 reads FQGNSA. The CDR3 contains 13 residues. The V gene lost 5 bases and the J gene lost 1 base, with 8 bases spanning the gap. CDR3 sequence: CASSRGANTEAFF. The CDR3 region has the DNA TGTGCCAGCAGCCGTGGGGCGAACACTGAAGCTTTCTTT.

The chain recombines TRBV25-1 with TRBJ2-2; 8 bases match TRBD2. The CDR3 is 15 amino acids. Trimming took 7 bases from V and 5 from J; bases not matched to a gene: 9. Germline CDR1 is MGHDK and CDR2 is SYGVNS. CDR3 sequence: CASTTLAGGTGELFF. The CDR3 coding sequence is TGTGCCAGCACCACCCTAGCGGGTGGAACCGGGGAGCTGTTTTTT.

The V gene is TRBV10-3, the J gene TRBJ2-7; D might be TRBD2 (6 bases). Germline CDR1 reads ENHRY; CDR2 reads SYGVKD. The CDR3 spans 16 residues. Trimming stripped 5 bases from V and 1 base from J, with 18 bases between. The CDR3 here is CAISKLGGFESYEQYF. CDR3 coding DNA: TGTGCCATCAGTAAATTGGGAGGTTTCGAGTCCTACGAGCAGTACTTC.

The chain has TRBV2 and TRBJ1-5, with 12 positions matching TRBD1. V lost 6 bases to trimming and J lost 7 bases; unmatched junction nucleotides: 10. The CDR3 is made up of 16 amino acids. Per the germline V gene, CDR1 is SNHLY and CDR2 is FYNNEI. CDR3 bases: TGTGCCAGCAGCCCACTGGGACAGGGGGCGGGACAGCCCCAGCATTTT. It codes for CASSPLGQGAGQPQHF.

This clone was recorded once. This chain joins TRBV6-2 or TRBV6-3 and TRBJ1-2, with D unresolved. Germline lookup yields CDR1 MNHEY and CDR2 SVGEGT. V was trimmed by 5 bases and J by 2 bases, leaving 15 bases between them. CDR3 size: 15 residues. CDR3 nucleotides: TGTGCCAGCAGTCCCCCGCGGAGGATCAACTATGGCTACACCTTC. This sequence encodes CASSPPRRINYGYTF.

V gene TRBV7-2 combines with J gene TRBJ2-5; D uncertain. The V gene's germline CDR1 is SGHTA and CDR2 FQGNSA. The V end was cut by 2 bases, the J end by 3 bases, with 10 bases between. The CDR3 contains 14 residues. The DNA of the CDR3 is TGTGCCAGCAGCTTACCCGACATGAAAGAGACCCAGTACTTC. Translating it yields CASSLPDMKETQYF. The full variable domain, with the rest looked up from reference TRBV7-2 and TRBJ2-5, is GAGVSQSPSNKVTEKGKDVELRCDPISGHTALYWYRQSLGQGLEFLIYFQGNSAPDKSGLPSDRFSAERTGGSVSTLTIQRTQQEDSAVYLCASSLPDMKETQYFGPGTRLLVL.

The chain employs TRBV11-2 and TRBJ1-2; a weak D match, TRBD1 (6 bases). Trimming cost V 5 bases and J 2 bases, with 18 bases left between them. The germline CDR1 and CDR2 sequences are SGHAT and FQNNGV. CDR3 length: 16 amino acids. The CDR3 DNA follows: TGTGCCAGCAGCACCCCTCGGGCAGGGGCGAACTATGGCTACACCTTC. Amino acids: CASSTPRAGANYGYTF.

A single count supports this clone. Other DNA sequences in the same sample also yield this CDR3. The CDR3 DNA is TGTGCCAGCAGCCCCCAGGGAGGAGCTGAAGCTTTCTTT. Translated, it gives CASSPQGGAEAFF. The J gene is TRBJ1-1, the V gene TRBV7-9, with D possibly TRBD1 on 5 matching bases. With 5 bases removed from V and 6 bases from J, the gap between germline ends came to 13 bases. CDR1 is SEHNR, CDR2 FQNEAQ, per germline (reference sequence). There are 13 residues in the CDR3.

This rearrangement joins TRBV7-2 to TRBJ2-3, with D uncertain. Germline CDR1 reads SGHTA; CDR2 reads FQGNSA. Trimming removed 1 base from V and 4 bases from J, with 15 bases in between. The CDR3 loop spans 16 amino acids. CDR3 in amino acids: CASSLVLGPSPDTQYF. The DNA for the CDR3 is TGTGCCAGCAGCTTAGTTCTAGGCCCAAGTCCAGATACGCAGTATTTT. Filled out from reference TRBV7-2 and TRBJ2-3, the complete variable domain reads GAGVSQSPSNKVTEKGKDVELRCDPISGHTALYWYRQSLGQGLEFLIYFQGNSAPDKSGLPSDRFSAERTGGSVSTLTIQRTQQEDSAVYLCASSLVLGPSPDTQYFGPGTRLTVL.

This clone was recorded a few times. The chain recombines TRBV5-5 with TRBJ1-4, with 7 bases aligning to TRBD1. V lost 5 bases to trimming and J lost 3 bases; unmatched junction nucleotides: 7. CDR1 is SGHKS and CDR2 is YYEKEE in the germline V gene (reference sequence). This CDR3 is 15 amino acids long. This CDR3 is CASRSQTGSNEKLFF. The CDR3 DNA sequence: TGTGCCAGCAGGAGCCAGACAGGGTCTAATGAAAAACTGTTTTTT.

This rearrangement joins TRBV5-4 to TRBJ2-7; possible D gene TRBD1, 6 bases. Per the germline V gene, CDR1 is SGHNT and CDR2 is YYREEE (reference sequence). With 4 bases removed from V and 6 bases from J, the gap between germline ends came to 11 bases. This CDR3 contains 12 residues. CDR3 nucleotides: TGTGCCAGCAGCAACAGGGTTGCCGAGCAGTACTTC. Protein sequence: CASSNRVAEQYF.

The CDR3 here is CASRRPGTEAFF. The CDR3, as DNA: TGTGCCAGCAGGCGACCGGGCACTGAAGCTTTCTTT. The chain employs TRBV12-3 or TRBV12-4 and TRBJ1-1; D remains unclear. The ends were cut back, 6 bases at V and 4 bases at J, with 9 bases in the middle. The CDR3 spans 12 residues.

This clone was found once. The chain uses TRBV2 and TRBJ2-7, with 8 bases identical to TRBD1. Germline values: CDR1 SNHLY, CDR2 FYNNEI. The CDR3 sequence is 14 residues long. After removal of 6 bases from V and 4 bases from J, the junction contained 8 bases not matched to a gene. The CDR3 is CASRAGTGSYEQYF. The CDR3 DNA reads TGTGCCAGCAGAGCCGGGACAGGCAGTTACGAGCAGTACTTC.

The DNA for the CDR3 is TGTGCCAGCAGCTTCAGGGGGCGCCAGGAAGCTTTCTTT. Translation: CASSFRGRQEAFF. The chain links TRBV13 to TRBJ1-1; 8 bases are a match to TRBD1. V gave up 3 bases and J gave up 8 bases; unmatched junction bases: 5. The CDR3 extends over 13 amino acids. Germline CDR1 PRHDT, CDR2 FYEKMQ (reference sequence).

Only a few counts were recorded for this clone. The chain couples TRBV7-9 to TRBJ1-1; 7 bases match TRBD1. The ends lost 3 bases at V and 11 bases at J; junction bases unmatched: 3. This CDR3 is 11 amino acids long. Germline V CDR1 and CDR2: SEHNR, FQNEAQ (reference sequence). CDR3 sequence: CASSFDREAFF. Written as DNA, the CDR3 is TGTGCCAGCAGCTTCGACAGGGAGGCTTTCTTT.

This clone appeared many times. This chain joins TRBV28 and TRBJ2-2; 9 bases fit TRBD1. There are 15 residues in the CDR3. Germline lookup yields CDR1 MDHEN and CDR2 SYDVKM. Trimming removed 5 bases from V and 6 bases from J; junction bases left unmatched: 7. The CDR3 reads CASSHRGRSSGELFF. CDR3 DNA: TGTGCCAGCAGTCACAGGGGGCGTTCGTCCGGGGAGCTGTTTTTT.

This chain joins TRBV19 and TRBJ1-5; TRBD1 matches 8 bases. This CDR3 comprises 15 residues. Trimming cost V 9 bases and J 5 bases; bases outside gene matches: 12. CDR1 is LNHDA and CDR2 is SQIVND in the germline V gene (reference sequence). CDR3 DNA sequence: TGTGCCAGCTACCGTGGACAGGGTTATGATCAGCCCCAGCATTTT. The encoded protein is CASYRGQGYDQPQHF.

CDR3 nucleotides: TGTGCCAGTAGGGACAGGGGGCAAGGCTACACCTTC. Translating gives CASRDRGQGYTF. The chain links TRBV19 to TRBJ1-2; 11 bases map to TRBD1. With V trimmed by 6 bases and J by 8 bases, 2 bases remained unmatched. CDR1 is LNHDA, CDR2 SQIVND, per germline (reference sequence). The CDR3 extends over 12 amino acids.

The CDR3 DNA reads as TGTGCCAGTTGGACAGCTGGCCGTCAAGACCCTAACTATGGCTACACCTTC. It specifies CASWTAGRQDPNYGYTF. This chain joins TRBV28 and TRBJ1-2; weak D call: TRBD1 (6 bases). The CDR3 has 17 residues. V lost 9 bases, J lost 0 bases, and 23 bases lay in between. The germline V gene encodes CDR1 MDHEN and CDR2 SYDVKM.